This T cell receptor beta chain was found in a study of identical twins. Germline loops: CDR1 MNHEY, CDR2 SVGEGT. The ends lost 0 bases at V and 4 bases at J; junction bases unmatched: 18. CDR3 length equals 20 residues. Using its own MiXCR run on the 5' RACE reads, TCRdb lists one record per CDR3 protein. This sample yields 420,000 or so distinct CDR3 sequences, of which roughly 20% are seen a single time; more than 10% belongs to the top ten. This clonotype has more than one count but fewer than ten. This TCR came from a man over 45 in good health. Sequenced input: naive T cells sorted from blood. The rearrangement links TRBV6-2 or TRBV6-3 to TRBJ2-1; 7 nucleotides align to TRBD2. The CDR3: CASSYSRSLGAGAAYNEQFF. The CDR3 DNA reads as TGTGCCAGCAGTTACTCGCGATCGCTCGGGGCGGGAGCAGCGTACAATGAGCAGTTCTTC.